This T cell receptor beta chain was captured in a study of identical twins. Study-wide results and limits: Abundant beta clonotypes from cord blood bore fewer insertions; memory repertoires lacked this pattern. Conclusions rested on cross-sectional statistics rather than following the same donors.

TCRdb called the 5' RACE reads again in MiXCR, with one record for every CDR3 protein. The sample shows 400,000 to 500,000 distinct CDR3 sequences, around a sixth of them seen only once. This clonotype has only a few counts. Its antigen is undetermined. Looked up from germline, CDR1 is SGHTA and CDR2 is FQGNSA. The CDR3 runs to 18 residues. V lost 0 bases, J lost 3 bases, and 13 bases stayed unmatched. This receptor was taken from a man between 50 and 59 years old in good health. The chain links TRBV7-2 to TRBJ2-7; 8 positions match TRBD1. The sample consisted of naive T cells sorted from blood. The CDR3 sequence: CASSLAPLDRGLNYEQYF. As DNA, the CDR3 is TGTGCCAGCAGCTTAGCTCCTCTAGACAGGGGATTAAACTACGAGCAGTACTTC.